Sequencing of this T cell receptor (beta chain) was carried out in a study of graft-versus-host responses after intestinal transplantation. V was pared by 0 bases and J by 4 bases, with 11 bases between. Per the germline V gene, CDR1 is SGHNT and CDR2 is YYREEE (reference sequence). This CDR3 is 14 amino acids long. Only in-frame clones appear in the TCRdb table, and some are missing; sequencing was by immunoSEQ multiplex PCR. The top ten clones hold roughly 17% of a sample with more than 80,000 clones, less than 90% of them seen once. With respect to this clone: The target antigen is unknown.

Findings and limits, study-wide: Analysis identified GvH clones in recipient marrow, with some appearing first in ileum or blood.

The source of this sequence is a human donor who received an intestinal transplant. This material consisted of unstimulated CD8+ T cells sorted from spleen or lymph node cells, taken before intestinal transplant. This rearrangement joins TRBV5-4 to TRBJ2-7, with a possible D match to TRBD1 (5 bases). The CDR3 DNA follows: TGTGCCAGCAGCTTGGGAGACAGCGTTTACGAGCAGTACTTC. Its translation: CASSLGDSVYEQYF.